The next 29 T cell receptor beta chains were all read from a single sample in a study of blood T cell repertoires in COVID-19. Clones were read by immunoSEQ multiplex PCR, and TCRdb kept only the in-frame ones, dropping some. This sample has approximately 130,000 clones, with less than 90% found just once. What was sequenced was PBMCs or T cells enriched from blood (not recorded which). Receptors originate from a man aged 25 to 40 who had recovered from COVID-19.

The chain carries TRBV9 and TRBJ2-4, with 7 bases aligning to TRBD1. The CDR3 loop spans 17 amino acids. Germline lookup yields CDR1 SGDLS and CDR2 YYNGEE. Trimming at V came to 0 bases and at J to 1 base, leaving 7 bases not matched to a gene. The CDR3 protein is CASSVGTGTAAKNIQYF. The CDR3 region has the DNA TGTGCCAGCAGCGTAGGGACCGGGACAGCCGCCAAAAACATTCAGTACTTC.

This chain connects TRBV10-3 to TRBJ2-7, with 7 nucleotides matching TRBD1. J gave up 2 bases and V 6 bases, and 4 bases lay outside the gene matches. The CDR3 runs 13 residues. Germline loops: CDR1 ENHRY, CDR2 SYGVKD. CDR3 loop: CAISSGQPYEQYF. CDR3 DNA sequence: TGTGCCATCAGCTCGGGACAGCCCTACGAGCAGTACTTC.

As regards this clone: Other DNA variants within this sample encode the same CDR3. The chain's CDR3 is CASSTGQGAYEQYF. CDR3 DNA sequence: TGTGCCAGCAGCACGGGACAGGGGGCTTACGAGCAGTACTTC. V and J are TRBV5-5 and TRBJ2-7; 12 bases match TRBD1. The CDR3 loop spans 14 amino acids. In germline, CDR1 is SGHKS, CDR2 YYEKEE (reference sequence). Trimming took 4 bases from V and 4 from J; bases not matched to a gene: 3.

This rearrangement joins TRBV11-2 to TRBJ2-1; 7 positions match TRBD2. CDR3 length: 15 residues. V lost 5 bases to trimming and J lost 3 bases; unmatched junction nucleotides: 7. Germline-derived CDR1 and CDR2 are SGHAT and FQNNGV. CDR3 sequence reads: CASSKDGGGYNEQFF. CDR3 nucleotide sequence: TGTGCCAGCAGCAAGGATGGCGGGGGCTACAATGAGCAGTTCTTC.

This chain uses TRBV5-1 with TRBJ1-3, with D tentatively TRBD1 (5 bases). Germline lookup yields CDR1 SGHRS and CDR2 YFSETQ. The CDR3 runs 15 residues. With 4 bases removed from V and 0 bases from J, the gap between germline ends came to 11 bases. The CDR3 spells CASSTGQASGNTIYF. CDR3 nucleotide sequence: TGCGCCAGCAGCACAGGACAAGCCTCTGGAAACACCATATATTTT.

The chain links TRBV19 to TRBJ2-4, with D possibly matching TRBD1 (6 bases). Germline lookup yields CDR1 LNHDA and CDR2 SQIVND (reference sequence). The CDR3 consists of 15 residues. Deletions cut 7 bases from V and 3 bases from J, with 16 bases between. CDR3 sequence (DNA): TGTGCCAGTACCGATCCTGGGGACAACAAAAACATTCAGTACTTC. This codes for CASTDPGDNKNIQYF.

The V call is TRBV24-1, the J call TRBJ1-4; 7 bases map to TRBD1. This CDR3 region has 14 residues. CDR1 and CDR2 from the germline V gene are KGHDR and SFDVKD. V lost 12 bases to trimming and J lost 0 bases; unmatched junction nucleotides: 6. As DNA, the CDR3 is TGTGCCTCGACAGGGTCTGCAACTAATGAAAAACTGTTTTTT. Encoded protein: CASTGSATNEKLFF.

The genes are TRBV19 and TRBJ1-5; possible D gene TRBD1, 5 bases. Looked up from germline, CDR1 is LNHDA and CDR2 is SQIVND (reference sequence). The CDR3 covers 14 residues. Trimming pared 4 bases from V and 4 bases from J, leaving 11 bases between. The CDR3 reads CASSTYKGNQPQHF. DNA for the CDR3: TGTGCCAGTAGTACCTACAAGGGGAATCAGCCCCAGCATTTT.

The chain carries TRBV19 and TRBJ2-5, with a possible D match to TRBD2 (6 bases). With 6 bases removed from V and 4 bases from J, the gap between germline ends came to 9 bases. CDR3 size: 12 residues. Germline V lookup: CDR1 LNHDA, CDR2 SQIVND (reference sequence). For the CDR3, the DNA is TGTGCCAGTAGCGGGGGAGGAGAGACCCAGTACTTC. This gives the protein CASSGGGETQYF.

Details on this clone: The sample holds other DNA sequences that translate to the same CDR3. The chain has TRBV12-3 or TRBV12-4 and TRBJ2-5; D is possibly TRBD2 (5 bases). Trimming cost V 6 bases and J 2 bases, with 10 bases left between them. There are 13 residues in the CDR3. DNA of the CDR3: TGTGCCAGCAGCCCAGGACTGCAAGAGACCCAGTACTTC. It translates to CASSPGLQETQYF.

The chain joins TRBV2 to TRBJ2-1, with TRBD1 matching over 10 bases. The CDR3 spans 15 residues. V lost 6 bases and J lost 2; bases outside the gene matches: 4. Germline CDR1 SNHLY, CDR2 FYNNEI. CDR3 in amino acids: CASRGGTGAYNEQFF. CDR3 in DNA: TGTGCCAGCAGGGGAGGGACAGGGGCCTACAATGAGCAGTTCTTC.

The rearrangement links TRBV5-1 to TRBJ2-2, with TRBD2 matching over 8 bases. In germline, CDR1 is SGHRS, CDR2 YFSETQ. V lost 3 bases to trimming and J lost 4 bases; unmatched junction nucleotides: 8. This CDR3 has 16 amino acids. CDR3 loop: CASSSTGGGRTGELFF. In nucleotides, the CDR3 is TGCGCCAGCAGCTCGACGGGAGGGGGGCGCACCGGGGAGCTGTTTTTT.

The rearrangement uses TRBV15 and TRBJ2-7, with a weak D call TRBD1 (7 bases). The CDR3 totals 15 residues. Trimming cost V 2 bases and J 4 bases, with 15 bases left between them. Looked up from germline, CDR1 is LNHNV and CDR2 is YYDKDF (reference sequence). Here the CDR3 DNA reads TGTGCCACCAGCAGACTGACAGGGACTGCGTACGAGCAGTACTTC. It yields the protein CATSRLTGTAYEQYF.

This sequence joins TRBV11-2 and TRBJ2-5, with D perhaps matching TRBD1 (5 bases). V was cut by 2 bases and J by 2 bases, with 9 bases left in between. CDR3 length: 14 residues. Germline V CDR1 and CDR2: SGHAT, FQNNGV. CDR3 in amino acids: CASSLSGKQETQYF. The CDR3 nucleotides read TGTGCCAGCAGCTTATCAGGGAAACAAGAGACCCAGTACTTC.

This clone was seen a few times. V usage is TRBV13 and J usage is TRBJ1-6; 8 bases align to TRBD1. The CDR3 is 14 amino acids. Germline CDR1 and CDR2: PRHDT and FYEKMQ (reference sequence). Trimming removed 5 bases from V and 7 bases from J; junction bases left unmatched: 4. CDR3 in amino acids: CASSLRQGNSPLHF. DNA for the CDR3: TGTGCCAGCAGCCTCCGACAGGGGAATTCACCCCTCCACTTT.

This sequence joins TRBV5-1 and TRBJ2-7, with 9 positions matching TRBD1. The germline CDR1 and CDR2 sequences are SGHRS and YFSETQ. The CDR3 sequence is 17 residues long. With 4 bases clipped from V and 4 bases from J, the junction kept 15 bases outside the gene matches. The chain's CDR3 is CASSRSGSGTGQYEQYF. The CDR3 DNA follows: TGCGCCAGCAGCCGAAGCGGATCCGGGACAGGGCAATACGAGCAGTACTTC.

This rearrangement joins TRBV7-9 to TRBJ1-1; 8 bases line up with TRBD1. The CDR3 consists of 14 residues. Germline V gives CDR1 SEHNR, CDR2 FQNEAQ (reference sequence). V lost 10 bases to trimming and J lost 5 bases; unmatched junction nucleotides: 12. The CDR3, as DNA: TGTGCCACCCAGGGGGCCACCGAGCGGACTGAAGCTTTCTTT. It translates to CATQGATERTEAFF.

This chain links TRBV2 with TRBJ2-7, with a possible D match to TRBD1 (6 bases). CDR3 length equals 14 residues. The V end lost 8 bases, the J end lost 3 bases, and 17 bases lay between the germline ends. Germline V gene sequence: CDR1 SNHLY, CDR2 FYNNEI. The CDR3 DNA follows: TGTGCCAGCGGGACACTCAAGACTCACTACGAGCAGTACTTC. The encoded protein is CASGTLKTHYEQYF.

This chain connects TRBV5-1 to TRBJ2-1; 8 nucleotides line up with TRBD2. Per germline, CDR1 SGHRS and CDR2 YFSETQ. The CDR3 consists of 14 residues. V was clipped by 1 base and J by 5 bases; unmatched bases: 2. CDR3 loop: CASSLLLADNEQFF. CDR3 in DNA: TGCGCCAGCAGCTTGTTACTAGCGGACAATGAGCAGTTCTTC.

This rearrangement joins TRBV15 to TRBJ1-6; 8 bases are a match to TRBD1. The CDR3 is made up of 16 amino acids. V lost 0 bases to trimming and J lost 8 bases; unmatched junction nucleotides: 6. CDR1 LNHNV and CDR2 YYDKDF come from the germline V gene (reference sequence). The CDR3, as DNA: TGTGCCACCAGCAGAGAAATAGGACAGGGTGATTCACCCCTCCACTTT. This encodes CATSREIGQGDSPLHF.

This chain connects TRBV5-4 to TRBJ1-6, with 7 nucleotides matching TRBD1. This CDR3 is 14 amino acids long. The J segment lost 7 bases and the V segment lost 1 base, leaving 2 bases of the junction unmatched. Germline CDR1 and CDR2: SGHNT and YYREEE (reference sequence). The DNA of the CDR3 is TGTGCCAGCAGCTTGCAGGGGGGAAATTCACCCCTCCACTTT. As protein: CASSLQGGNSPLHF. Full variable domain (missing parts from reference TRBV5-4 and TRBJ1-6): ETGVTQSPTHLIKTRGQQVTLRCSSQSGHNTVSWYQQALGQGPQFIFQYYREEENGRGNFPPRFSGLQFPNYSSELNVNALELDDSALYLCASSLQGGNSPLHFGNGTRLTVT.

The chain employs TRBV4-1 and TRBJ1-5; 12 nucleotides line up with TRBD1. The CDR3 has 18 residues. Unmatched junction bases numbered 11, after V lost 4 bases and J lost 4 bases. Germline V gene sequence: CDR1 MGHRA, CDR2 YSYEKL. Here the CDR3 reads CASSPSGTGGFQNQPQHF. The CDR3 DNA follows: TGCGCCAGCAGCCCTTCCGGGACAGGGGGCTTTCAGAATCAGCCCCAGCATTTT.

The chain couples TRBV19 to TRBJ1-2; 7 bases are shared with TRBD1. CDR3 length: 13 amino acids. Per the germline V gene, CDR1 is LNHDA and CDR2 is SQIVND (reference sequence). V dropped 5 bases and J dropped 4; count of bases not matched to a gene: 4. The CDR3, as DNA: TGTGCCAGTAGTGCGGGACAGATCTATGGCTACACCTTC. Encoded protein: CASSAGQIYGYTF.

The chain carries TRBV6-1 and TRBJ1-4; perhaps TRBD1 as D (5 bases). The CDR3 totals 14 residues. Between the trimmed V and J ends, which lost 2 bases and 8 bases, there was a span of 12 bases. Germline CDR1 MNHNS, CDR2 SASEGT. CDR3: CASSEKGLGEKLFF. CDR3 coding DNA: TGTGCCAGCAGTGAAAAGGGGTTAGGAGAAAAACTGTTTTTT.

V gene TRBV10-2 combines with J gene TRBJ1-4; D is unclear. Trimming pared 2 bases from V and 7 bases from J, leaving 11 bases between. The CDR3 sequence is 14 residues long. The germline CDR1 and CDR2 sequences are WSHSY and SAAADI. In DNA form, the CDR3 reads TGCGCCAGCAGTGAGGACGGGGAGGGTGAAAAACTGTTTTTT. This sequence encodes CASSEDGEGEKLFF.

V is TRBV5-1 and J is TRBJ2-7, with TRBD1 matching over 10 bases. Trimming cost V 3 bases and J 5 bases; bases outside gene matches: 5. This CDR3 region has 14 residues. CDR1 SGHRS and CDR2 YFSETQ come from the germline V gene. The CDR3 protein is CASSSGQGTNEQYF. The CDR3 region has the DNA TGCGCCAGCAGCTCGGGACAGGGGACGAACGAGCAGTACTTC.

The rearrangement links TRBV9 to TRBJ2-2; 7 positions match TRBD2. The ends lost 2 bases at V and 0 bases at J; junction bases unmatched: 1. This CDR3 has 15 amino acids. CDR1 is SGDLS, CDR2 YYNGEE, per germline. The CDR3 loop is CASSVLAANTGELFF. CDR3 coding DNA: TGTGCCAGCAGCGTCCTAGCGGCGAACACCGGGGAGCTGTTTTTT.

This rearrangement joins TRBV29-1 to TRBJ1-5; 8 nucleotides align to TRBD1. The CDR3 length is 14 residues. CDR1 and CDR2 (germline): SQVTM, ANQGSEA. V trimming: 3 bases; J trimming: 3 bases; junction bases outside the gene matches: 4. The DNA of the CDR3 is TGCAGCGTTGATGGACAGGGCCCCAATCAGCCCCAGCATTTT. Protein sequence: CSVDGQGPNQPQHF.

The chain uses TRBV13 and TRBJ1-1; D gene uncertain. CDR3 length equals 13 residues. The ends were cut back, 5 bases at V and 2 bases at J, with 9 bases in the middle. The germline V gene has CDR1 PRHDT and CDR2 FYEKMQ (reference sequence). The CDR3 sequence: CASSPRGNTEAFF. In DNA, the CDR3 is TGTGCCAGCAGCCCTCGGGGAAACACTGAAGCTTTCTTT.